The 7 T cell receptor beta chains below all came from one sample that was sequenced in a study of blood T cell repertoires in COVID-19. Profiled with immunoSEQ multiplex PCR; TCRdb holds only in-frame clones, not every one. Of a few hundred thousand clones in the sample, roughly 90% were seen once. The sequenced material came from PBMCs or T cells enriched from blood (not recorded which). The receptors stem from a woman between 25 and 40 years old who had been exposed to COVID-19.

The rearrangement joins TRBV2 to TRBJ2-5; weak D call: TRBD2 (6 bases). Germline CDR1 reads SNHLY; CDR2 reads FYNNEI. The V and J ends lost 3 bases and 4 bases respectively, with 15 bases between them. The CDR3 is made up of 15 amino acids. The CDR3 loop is CASSDPGPRGETQYF. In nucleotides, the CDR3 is TGTGCCAGCAGTGATCCCGGACCGCGGGGAGAGACCCAGTACTTC.

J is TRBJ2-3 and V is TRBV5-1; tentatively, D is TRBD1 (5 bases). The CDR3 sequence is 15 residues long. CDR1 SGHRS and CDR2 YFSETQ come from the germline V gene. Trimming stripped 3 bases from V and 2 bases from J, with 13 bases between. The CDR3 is CASSSQGRDTDTQYF. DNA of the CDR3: TGCGCCAGCAGCTCCCAGGGTAGGGACACAGATACGCAGTATTTT.

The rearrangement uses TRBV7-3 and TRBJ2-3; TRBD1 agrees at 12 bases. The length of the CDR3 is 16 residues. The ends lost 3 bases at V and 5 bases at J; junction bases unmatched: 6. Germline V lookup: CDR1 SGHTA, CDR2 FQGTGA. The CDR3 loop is CASSFSRDRGQDTQYF. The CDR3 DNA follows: TGTGCCAGCAGCTTTTCGCGGGACAGGGGGCAAGATACGCAGTATTTT.

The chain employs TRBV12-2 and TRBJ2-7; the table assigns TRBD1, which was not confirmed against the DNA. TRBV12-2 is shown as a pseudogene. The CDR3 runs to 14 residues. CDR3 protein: CASRSRGQNYEQYF. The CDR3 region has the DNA TGTGCAAGTCGCTCCCGGGGACAGAACTACGAGCAGTACTTC.

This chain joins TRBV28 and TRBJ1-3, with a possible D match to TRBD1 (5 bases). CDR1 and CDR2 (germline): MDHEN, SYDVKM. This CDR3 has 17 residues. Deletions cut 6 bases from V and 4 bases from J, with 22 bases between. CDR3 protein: CASSQGGSTRAGNTIYF. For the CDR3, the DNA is TGTGCCAGCAGCCAGGGAGGGTCCACTCGGGCCGGAAACACCATATATTTT.

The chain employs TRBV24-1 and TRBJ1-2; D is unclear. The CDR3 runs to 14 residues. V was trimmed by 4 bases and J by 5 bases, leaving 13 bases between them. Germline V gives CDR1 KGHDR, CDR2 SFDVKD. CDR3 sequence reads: CATSDLLGEYGYTF. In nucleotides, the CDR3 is TGTGCCACCAGTGACCTACTAGGAGAATATGGCTACACCTTC.

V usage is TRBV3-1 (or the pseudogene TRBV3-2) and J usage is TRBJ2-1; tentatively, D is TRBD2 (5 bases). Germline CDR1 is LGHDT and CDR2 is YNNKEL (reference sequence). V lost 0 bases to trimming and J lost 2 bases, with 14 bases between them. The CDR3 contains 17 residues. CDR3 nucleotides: TGTGCCAGCAGCCAAGACGACTACTCCTACACCTACAATGAGCAGTTCTTC. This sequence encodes CASSQDDYSYTYNEQFF.